This TCR beta chain emerged from a study of T cell repertoires in cytomegalovirus infection. Study as a whole: Newly reported HLA-C-restricted and thoroughly characterized HLA-B-restricted CMV epitopes were employed.

Notes on this clonotype: As yet, its antigen is unknown.

One entry per CDR3 protein, called by TCRdb with MiXCR from the reads. The sample lists roughly 500,000 distinct CDR3 sequences, 25% to 35% occurring once. Study conclusions and caveats: In two of eight donors, the top clonotype was HLA-C-restricted CMV-specific. Cumulated frequencies of public TCR beta families served to identify carriers of CMV plus the relevant HLA.

Germline V gene lookup returns CDR1 KGHSH and CDR2 LQKENI. V was pared by 0 bases and J by 1 base, with 15 bases between. The CDR3 loop spans 17 amino acids. This sequence was found in a human donor in good health (CMV status not recorded). Some clones in this sample may be carry-over from other donors' samples. The sample in question was cultured PBMCs, obtained from culture after CMV antigen stimulation. This chain connects TRBV18 to TRBJ1-1; tentatively, D is TRBD1 (5 bases). This CDR3 is CASSPPPGAEKNTEAFF. The CDR3 bases are TGTGCCAGCTCACCACCCCCCGGGGCAGAGAAGAACACTGAAGCTTTCTTT.